The 17 T cell receptor beta chains below were found in one sample sequenced in a study of CD8+CD57+ T cells in acquired aplastic anemia. Researchers used genomic DNA as the template to profile TCR beta VDJ and CDR3. TCRdb redid the calling of the reads with MiXCR, one entry per CDR3 protein. Seen here are around 42,000 distinct CDR3 sequences, approximately 57% observed once, and the top ten hold 59%. The sequenced patients had an expansion of CD8+CD57+ cells seen by flow cytometry. Sequenced sample: sorted CD4+, CD8+, or CD8+CD57+ T cells (not recorded which) from PBMCs. These receptors were obtained from a human donor with aplastic anemia.

Points on this clonotype: A much larger clone differs by one base, so this may be a read error. The chain joins TRBV20-1 to TRBJ2-1; TRBD2 aligns across 16 bases. This CDR3 comprises 18 residues. Germline CDR1 is DFQATT and CDR2 is SNEGSKA (reference sequence). CDR3 sequence: CSARPGLAGGQVYNGQFF. In DNA form, the CDR3 reads TGCAGTGCTAGACCGGGACTAGCGGGGGGGCAGGTCTACAATGGGCAGTTCTTC.

Remarks on this clonotype: Compared with germline, one end of the junction differs, possibly owing to a read error. V and J are TRBV4-1 and TRBJ1-1, with D hard to call. There are 13 residues in the CDR3. The germline CDR1 and CDR2 sequences are MGHRA and YSYEKL. In DNA form, the CDR3 reads TGCGCCAGCAGCCAAGCGGACCGTGGTGAAGCTTCCTTT. Encoded protein: CASSQADRGEASF.

The chain combines TRBV10-2 with TRBJ2-3; TRBD1 is a possible D gene (6 bases). Germline lookup yields CDR1 WSHSY and CDR2 SAAADI. V lost 10 bases and J 1 base, leaving 12 bases between the germline ends. There are 13 residues in the CDR3. The CDR3 spells CATWTEGTDTQYF. CDR3 bases: TGCGCCACCTGGACAGAGGGCACAGATACGCAGTATTTT.

This clonotype was seen repeatedly, ten times or more. J is TRBJ1-1 and V is TRBV12-5, with D unresolved. The germline gives CDR1 LGHNT, CDR2 FRNRAP. The CDR3 has 13 residues. Between the trimmed V and J ends, which lost 2 bases and 0 bases, there was a span of 4 bases. The CDR3 DNA reads TGTGCTAGTGGTTTGACAGTGAACACTGAAGCTTTCTTT. Amino acid sequence: CASGLTVNTEAFF.

The gene calls are TRBV20-1 and TRBJ1-2; TRBD1 aligns across 9 bases. The V gene's germline CDR1 is DFQATT and CDR2 SNEGSKA (reference sequence). The CDR3 loop spans 14 amino acids. V gave up 6 bases and J gave up 1 base; unmatched junction bases: 6. The CDR3 spells CSATGQGLNYGYTF. The CDR3 DNA sequence: TGCAGTGCCACCGGACAGGGGCTTAACTATGGCTACACCTTC.

This chain links TRBV11-1 with TRBJ2-7, with 9 nucleotides matching TRBD2. The V segment lost 9 bases and the J segment 6 bases; nucleotides outside the gene matches: 12. This CDR3 is 14 amino acids long. The germline V gene encodes CDR1 SGHAT and CDR2 FQDESV (reference sequence). The CDR3 region is CASSTSGRRAEQYF. CDR3 in DNA: TGTGCCAGTAGTACCAGCGGGAGGCGGGCCGAGCAGTACTTC. The entire variable domain, with the rest obtained from reference TRBV11-1 and TRBJ2-7, is as follows: EAEVAQSPRYKITEKSQAVAFWCDPISGHATLYWYRQILGQGPELLVQFQDESVVDDSQLPKDRFSAERLKGVDSTLKIQPAELGDSAMYLCASSTSGRRAEQYFGPGTRLTVT.

In its sample, this clonotype was seen many times. The CDR3, as DNA: TGTGCCACCAGCAGAGATATGGAGGGTAGCACTGAAGCTTTCTTT. This gives the protein CATSRDMEGSTEAFF. V usage is TRBV15 and J usage is TRBJ1-1, with D unclear. V was cut by 0 bases and J by 4 bases, with 12 bases left in between. CDR1 LNHNV and CDR2 YYDKDF come from the germline V gene (reference sequence). The CDR3 runs 15 residues.

The rearrangement uses TRBV5-5 and TRBJ2-3, with TRBD2 as a possible D gene (6 bases). The V end was cut by 4 bases, the J end by 0 bases, with 12 bases between. Germline V gives CDR1 SGHKS, CDR2 YYEKEE (reference sequence). The CDR3 loop spans 15 amino acids. Here the CDR3 DNA reads TGTGCCAGCAGCGGCGGACTACGCAGCACAGATACGCAGTATTTT. Amino acid sequence: CASSGGLRSTDTQYF.

This clonotype was seen a handful of times. This chain connects TRBV2 to TRBJ2-7; D remains ambiguous. Trimming took 8 bases from V and 3 from J, leaving 11 bases between them. Germline-derived CDR1 and CDR2 are SNHLY and FYNNEI. The length of the CDR3 is 12 residues. Here the CDR3 DNA reads TGTGCCAGCTCTTTGGGGTACTACGAGCAGTACTTC. It yields the protein CASSLGYYEQYF.

This rearrangement joins TRBV7-2 to TRBJ2-7; D gene ambiguous. V lost 3 bases and J lost 9, with 12 bases in between. The CDR3 runs 12 residues. CDR1 and CDR2 (germline): SGHTA, FQGNSA. CDR3 sequence: CASSFLATRQYF. The CDR3 coding sequence is TGTGCCAGCAGCTTCTTGGCGACCAGGCAGTACTTC.

This clonotype was detected many times. This chain connects TRBV6-1 to TRBJ1-2; D call uncertain. CDR3 length equals 12 residues. CDR1 is MNHNS and CDR2 is SASEGT in the germline V gene. V lost 2 bases, J lost 10 bases, and 11 bases lay in between. The CDR3 DNA follows: TGTGCCAGCAGTGAAAATTATAGGGACTACACCTTC. Its protein is CASSENYRDYTF.

A word on this clonotype: One end of the junction does not line up with germline, which may come from a read error. The chain combines TRBV19 with TRBJ2-2; D is perhaps TRBD2 (5 bases). CDR1 LNHDA and CDR2 SQIVND come from the germline V gene (reference sequence). The CDR3 has 14 residues. Here the CDR3 DNA reads TGTGCCAGTAGTTTCACCTCGTTCACCGGGGAGCTGTTTTTC. Its protein product is CASSFTSFTGELFF. The full variable domain, its missing parts supplied by reference TRBV19 and TRBJ2-2, is DGGITQSPKYLFRKEGQNVTLSCEQNLNHDAMYWYRQDPGQGLRLIYYSQIVNDFQKGDIAEGYSVSREKKESFPLTVTSAQKNPTAFYLCASSFTSFTGELFFGEGSRLTVL.

Only one count was recorded for this clonotype. The CDR3 region has the DNA TGCAGCGTAGGGTCAGAGGACTACTATGGCTACACCTTC. The encoded protein is CSVGSEDYYGYTF. V is TRBV29-1 and J is TRBJ1-2; D not resolved. The CDR3 consists of 13 residues. V lost 6 bases and J 3 bases, leaving 14 bases between the germline ends. Germline CDR1 and CDR2: SQVTM and ANQGSEA.

In this sample, this clonotype turned up many times. The chain employs TRBV5-1 and TRBJ1-2; no clear D. The V and J ends lost 0 bases and 0 bases respectively, with 12 bases between them. Germline V gives CDR1 SGHRS, CDR2 YFSETQ. This CDR3 spans 16 amino acids. CDR3 amino acids: CASSLDPGRSNYGYTF. The CDR3 DNA sequence: TGCGCCAGCAGCTTGGACCCGGGCAGATCTAACTATGGCTACACCTTC.

The CDR3 protein is CASSRITSYEQYF. The CDR3 DNA is TGTGCCAGCAGCCGTATAACCTCCTACGAGCAGTACTTC. The chain carries TRBV7-9 and TRBJ2-7; D is unclear. Germline V gene sequence: CDR1 SEHNR, CDR2 FQNEAQ (reference sequence). CDR3 length equals 13 residues. Between the trimmed V and J ends, which lost 5 bases and 0 bases, there was a span of 8 bases.

This clonotype has a single count. This rearrangement joins TRBV2 to TRBJ1-1; the D gene is possibly TRBD1 (5 bases). Trimming took 7 bases from V and 2 from J, leaving 17 bases between them. CDR3 length: 15 residues. Germline loops: CDR1 SNHLY, CDR2 FYNNEI. The CDR3, as DNA: TGTGCCAGCACCGAAATACGGGACCTAAACACTGAAGCTTTCTTT. Its translation is CASTEIRDLNTEAFF.

This clonotype came up many times. The gene calls are TRBV20-1 and TRBJ2-7; TRBD1 agrees at 7 bases. This CDR3 spans 14 amino acids. Germline values: CDR1 DFQATT, CDR2 SNEGSKA (reference sequence). The V and J ends lost 0 bases and 3 bases, in that order; junction bases with no gene match: 5. CDR3 region: CSARDPAGGYEQYF. The CDR3 coding sequence is TGCAGTGCTAGAGATCCGGCAGGGGGCTACGAGCAGTACTTC.